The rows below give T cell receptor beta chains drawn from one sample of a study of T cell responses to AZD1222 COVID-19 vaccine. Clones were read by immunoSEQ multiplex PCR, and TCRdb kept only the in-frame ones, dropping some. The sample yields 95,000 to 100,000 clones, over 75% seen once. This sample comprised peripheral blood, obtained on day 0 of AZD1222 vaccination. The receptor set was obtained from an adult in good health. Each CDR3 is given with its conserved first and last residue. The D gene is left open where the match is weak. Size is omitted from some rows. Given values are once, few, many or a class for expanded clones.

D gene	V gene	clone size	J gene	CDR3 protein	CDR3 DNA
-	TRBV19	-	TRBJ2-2	CASSISRSTGELFF	TGTGCCAGTAGTATATCGCGGTCCACCGGGGAGCTGTTTTTT
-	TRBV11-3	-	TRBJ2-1	CASSLSGVNNEQFF	TGTGCCAGCAGCTTATCCGGGGTAAACAATGAGCAGTTCTTC
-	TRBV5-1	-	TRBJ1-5	CASSLATGSQPQHF	TGCGCCAGCAGCTTGGCCACGGGCTCTCAGCCCCAGCATTTT
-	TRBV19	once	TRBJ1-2	CASSITGTVEVYGYTF	TGTGCCAGTAGTATTACGGGTACGGTAGAGGTATATGGCTACACCTTC
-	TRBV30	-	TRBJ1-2	CAWSVPPTVYGYTF	TGTGCCTGGAGTGTACCCCCAACGGTCTATGGCTACACCTTC
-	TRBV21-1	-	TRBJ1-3	CASSGTSGGTIYF	TGTGCCAGCAGCGGGACCTCAGGTGGCACCATATATTTT
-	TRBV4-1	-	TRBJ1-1	CASSQDHTGTEAFF	TGCGCCAGCAGCCAAGATCACACAGGGACTGAAGCTTTCTTT
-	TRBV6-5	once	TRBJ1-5	CASGPQSNQPQHF	TGTGCCAGCGGCCCTCAGAGCAATCAGCCCCAGCATTTT
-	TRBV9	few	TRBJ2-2	CASSLTTDTGELFF	TGTGCCAGCAGCTTAACCACGGACACCGGGGAGCTGTTTTTT
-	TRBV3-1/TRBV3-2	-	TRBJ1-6	CASSQDSPGGFGSPLHF	TGTGCCAGCAGCCAAGATTCGCCTGGAGGTTTCGGTTCACCCCTCCACTTT
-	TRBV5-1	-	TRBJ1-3	CASSLYTGGNTIYF	TGCGCCAGCAGCTTGTACACAGGGGGAAACACCATATATTTT
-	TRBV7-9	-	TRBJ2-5	CASSYRGRAGETQYF	TGTGCCAGCAGTTATAGGGGGAGGGCCGGAGAGACCCAGTACTTC
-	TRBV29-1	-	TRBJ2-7	CSVSEVAYEQYF	TGCAGCGTTTCGGAGGTTGCCTACGAGCAGTACTTC
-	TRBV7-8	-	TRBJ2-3	CASSLGNLDTQYF	TGTGCCAGCAGCTTAGGAAATTTGGATACGCAGTATTTT
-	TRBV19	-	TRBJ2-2	CASSPRLAAGELFF	TGTGCCAGTAGCCCTCGGCTAGCCGCCGGGGAGCTGTTTTTT
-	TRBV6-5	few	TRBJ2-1	CASSYDSYNEQFF	TGTGCCAGCAGTTACGACAGCTACAATGAGCAGTTCTTC
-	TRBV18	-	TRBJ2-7	CASSQTETYEQYF	TGTGCCAGCTCACAGACAGAGACCTACGAGCAGTACTTC
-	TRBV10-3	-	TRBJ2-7	CAISELLAETYEQYF	TGTGCCATCAGTGAGCTCCTAGCCGAGACCTACGAGCAGTACTTC
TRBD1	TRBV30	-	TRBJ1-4	CAWSDQTGENEKLFF	TGTGCCTGGAGTGACCAGACAGGGGAGAATGAAAAACTGTTTTTT
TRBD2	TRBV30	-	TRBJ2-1	CAWSVWGTSGSNEQFF	TGTGCCTGGAGTGTATGGGGGACTAGCGGGAGTAATGAGCAGTTCTTC
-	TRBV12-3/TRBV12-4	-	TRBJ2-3	CASSYSTDTQYF	TGTGCCAGCAGTTATAGCACAGATACGCAGTATTTT
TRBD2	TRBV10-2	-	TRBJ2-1	CASSLGLEQFF	TGCGCCAGCAGTTTGGGACTAGAGCAGTTCTTC
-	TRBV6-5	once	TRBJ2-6	CASSYSTGSGANVLTF	TGTGCCAGCAGTTACTCGACGGGCTCAGGGGCCAACGTCCTGACTTTC
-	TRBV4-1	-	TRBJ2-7	CASSQPRDSQYEQYF	TGCGCCAGCAGCCAACCCCGGGACTCTCAGTACGAGCAGTACTTC
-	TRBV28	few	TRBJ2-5	CASSAGGGRETQYF	TGTGCCAGCAGCGCAGGGGGGGGGCGAGAGACCCAGTACTTC
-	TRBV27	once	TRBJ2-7	CASSRGTASYEQYF	TGTGCCAGCAGTCGTGGGACGGCCTCCTACGAGCAGTACTTC
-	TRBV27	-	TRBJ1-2	CASSSGYGYTF	TGTGCCAGCAGTTCGGGCTATGGCTACACCTTC